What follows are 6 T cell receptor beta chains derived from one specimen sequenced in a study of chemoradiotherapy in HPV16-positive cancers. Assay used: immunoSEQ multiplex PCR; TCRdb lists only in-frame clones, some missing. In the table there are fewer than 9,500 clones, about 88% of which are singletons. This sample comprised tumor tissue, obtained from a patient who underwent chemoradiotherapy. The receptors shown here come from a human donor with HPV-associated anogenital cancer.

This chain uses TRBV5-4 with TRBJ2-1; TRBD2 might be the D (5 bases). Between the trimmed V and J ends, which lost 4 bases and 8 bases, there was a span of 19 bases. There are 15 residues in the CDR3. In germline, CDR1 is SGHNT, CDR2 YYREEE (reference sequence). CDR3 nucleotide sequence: TGTGCCAGCAGCCATGTTAAAGGGTCGAGGGATGAGCAGTTCTTC. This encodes CASSHVKGSRDEQFF.

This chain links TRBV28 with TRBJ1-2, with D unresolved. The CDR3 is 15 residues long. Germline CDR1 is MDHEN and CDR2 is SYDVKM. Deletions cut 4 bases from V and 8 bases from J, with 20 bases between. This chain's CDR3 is CASSSPARIIEGYTF. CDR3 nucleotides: TGTGCCAGCAGTTCCCCGGCCCGGATAATTGAAGGCTACACCTTC.

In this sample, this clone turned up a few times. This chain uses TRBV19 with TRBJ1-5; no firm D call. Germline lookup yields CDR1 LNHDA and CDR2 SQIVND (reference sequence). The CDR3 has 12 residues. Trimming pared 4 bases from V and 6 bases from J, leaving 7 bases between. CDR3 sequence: CASSKDGQPQHF. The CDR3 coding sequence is TGTGCCAGTAGTAAAGACGGTCAGCCCCAGCATTTT.

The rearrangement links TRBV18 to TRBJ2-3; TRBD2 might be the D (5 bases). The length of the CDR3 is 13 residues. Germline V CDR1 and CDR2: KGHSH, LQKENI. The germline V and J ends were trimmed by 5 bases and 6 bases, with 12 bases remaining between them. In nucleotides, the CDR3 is TGTGCCAGCTCAACGCAGCCGGGGGATACGCAGTATTTT. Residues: CASSTQPGDTQYF.

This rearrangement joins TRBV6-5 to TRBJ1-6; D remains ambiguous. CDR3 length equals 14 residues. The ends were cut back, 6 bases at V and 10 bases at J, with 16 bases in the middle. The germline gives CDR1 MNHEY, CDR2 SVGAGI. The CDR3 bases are TGTGCCAGCAGACAGCCCCGAACGGGATCACCCCTCCACTTT. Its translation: CASRQPRTGSPLHF.

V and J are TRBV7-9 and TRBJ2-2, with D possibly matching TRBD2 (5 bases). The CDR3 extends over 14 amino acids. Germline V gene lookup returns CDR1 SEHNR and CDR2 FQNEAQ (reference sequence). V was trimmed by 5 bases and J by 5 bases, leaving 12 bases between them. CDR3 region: CASSQVGRTGELFF. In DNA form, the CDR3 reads TGTGCCAGCAGCCAAGTGGGGAGAACCGGGGAGCTGTTTTTT.